The rows below give T cell receptor beta chains drawn from one sample of a study of OX40 agonist ivuxolimab in advanced cancers. Data came from immunoSEQ multiplex PCR; TCRdb stores just in-frame clones and leaves some out. This sample has 45,000 to 70,000 clones, with about 82% found just once. The material was CD4+ or CD8+ T cells sorted from blood, obtained in a trial of the OX40 agonist ivuxolimab. The source of these receptors is an adult with an advanced solid tumor such as melanoma, head and neck, liver or kidney cancer. Both conserved end residues are part of each CDR3. Fields, in order: D gene, V gene, J gene, clone size, CDR3 protein, CDR3 DNA. A D gene is named only where the DNA matches it firmly. Clone size is shown for a subset of rows, as once, few, many or a class of expanded clone.

TRBD1	TRBV5-1	TRBJ1-1	.	CASSGTGLNTEAFF	TGCGCCAGCAGCGGGACAGGGTTGAACACTGAAGCTTTCTTT
.	TRBV7-9	TRBJ2-7	.	CASSTHGGGRPREQYF	TGTGCCAGCAGCACCCATGGGGGCGGCCGACCTCGCGAGCAGTACTTC
.	TRBV18	TRBJ2-1	.	CASSPAVQGMVYNEQFF	TGTGCCAGCTCACCTGCCGTCCAGGGTATGGTCTACAATGAGCAGTTCTTC
TRBD1	TRBV5-4	TRBJ1-1	.	CASSRGDRGRNTEAFF	TGTGCCAGCAGCCGGGGCGACAGGGGGCGCAACACTGAAGCTTTCTTT
.	TRBV7-9	TRBJ2-2	.	CASSLGALLSGELFF	TGTGCCAGCAGCTTAGGGGCACTCCTCAGCGGGGAGCTGTTTTTT
.	TRBV2	TRBJ1-5	.	CASRDNGGPNQPQHF	TGTGCCAGCAGGGACAACGGAGGGCCCAATCAGCCCCAGCATTTT
.	TRBV7-9	TRBJ2-7	.	CASSFGTHTYEQYF	TGTGCCAGCAGCTTCGGGACACACACCTACGAGCAGTACTTC
.	TRBV5-1	TRBJ1-1	.	CASSLERLNTEAFF	TGCGCCAGCAGCTTGGAACGTTTGAACACTGAAGCTTTCTTT
.	TRBV6-1	TRBJ2-3	.	CASSENSPGRGTDTQYF	TGTGCCAGCAGTGAAAATTCTCCGGGGAGAGGCACAGATACGCAGTATTTT
.	TRBV5-1	TRBJ1-1	.	CASSLLRERTEAFF	TGCGCCAGCAGCTTGTTGCGGGAGAGGACTGAAGCTTTCTTT
.	TRBV18	TRBJ2-1	.	CASSPEAIAEQFF	TGTGCCAGCTCACCCGAGGCCATAGCTGAGCAGTTCTTC
.	TRBV5-1	TRBJ2-6	.	CASSLQSGAGANVLTF	TGCGCCAGCAGCTTGCAGTCCGGAGCTGGGGCCAACGTCCTGACTTTC
.	TRBV5-5	TRBJ2-6	.	CASSPPHFNVLTF	TGTGCCAGCAGCCCGCCACACTTCAACGTCCTGACTTTC
.	TRBV5-6	TRBJ2-7	.	CASSLGRPSYEQYF	TGTGCCAGCAGCTTGGGACGGCCGTCCTACGAGCAGTACTTC
.	TRBV4-1	TRBJ2-2	few	CASSQVDMGFLAGELFF	TGCGCCAGCAGCCAAGTTGATATGGGGTTTCTGGCCGGGGAGCTGTTTTTT
.	TRBV9	TRBJ1-2	few	CASSSRTAGYTF	TGTGCCAGCAGCTCGAGGACAGCTGGCTACACCTTC
.	TRBV11-2	TRBJ1-6	.	CASSIQGESPLHF	TGTGCCAGCAGTATTCAGGGCGAATCACCCCTCCACTTT
TRBD2	TRBV6-6	TRBJ2-5	once	CASRLGGQETQYF	TGTGCCAGCAGACTCGGGGGGCAAGAGACCCAGTACTTC
.	TRBV6-5	TRBJ1-1	.	CASTKRAAMNTEAFF	TGTGCCAGCACCAAGAGGGCAGCTATGAACACTGAAGCTTTCTTT
.	TRBV6-1	TRBJ1-1	.	CASSLTVFEAFF	TGTGCCAGCAGCTTAACAGTCTTTGAAGCTTTCTTT
TRBD1	TRBV27	TRBJ2-7	.	CASSKKGQDAYEQYF	TGTGCCAGCAGCAAAAAGGGACAGGATGCCTACGAGCAGTACTTC
TRBD1	TRBV7-9	TRBJ2-7	.	CASSYTGAYEQYF	TGTGCCAGCAGCTATACAGGGGCCTACGAGCAGTACTTC
TRBD2	TRBV2	TRBJ2-5	.	CASSDGQRGVETQYF	TGTGCCAGCAGTGACGGGCAGCGGGGGGTGGAGACCCAGTACTTC
TRBD2	TRBV5-1	TRBJ2-1	.	CASSPTSGAYNEQFF	TGCGCCAGCAGCCCGACTAGCGGGGCCTACAATGAGCAGTTCTTC
TRBD1	TRBV7-9	TRBJ1-2	.	CASRKQGAGDGYTF	TGTGCCAGCAGAAAACAGGGGGCCGGTGATGGCTACACCTTC
.	TRBV9	TRBJ1-2	.	CASSTRDPSPKGYTF	TGTGCCAGCAGCACCCGGGACCCAAGTCCGAAAGGCTACACCTTC
.	TRBV6-5	TRBJ1-1	.	CASSSDGLYTEAFF	TGTGCCAGCAGTTCCGATGGACTTTACACTGAAGCTTTCTTT
.	TRBV28	TRBJ2-6	.	CASSLFGANVLTF	TGTGCCAGCAGTTTATTTGGGGCCAACGTCCTGACTTTC
.	TRBV19	TRBJ1-2	.	CASGQPNYGYTF	TGTGCCAGTGGACAGCCGAACTATGGCTACACCTTC
.	TRBV7-2	TRBJ1-3	.	CASSRDMSGNTIYF	TGTGCCAGCAGCCGGGACATGTCTGGAAACACCATATATTTT
TRBD1	TRBV27	TRBJ1-1	.	CASSHLLGTGQTEAFF	TGTGCCAGCAGTCATCTACTTGGGACAGGGCAAACTGAAGCTTTCTTT
TRBD1	TRBV11-2	TRBJ1-3	.	CASSSNRGPGNTIYF	TGTGCCAGCAGCTCGAACAGGGGCCCTGGAAACACCATATATTTT
.	TRBV10-1	TRBJ2-3	.	CASSADLSNTDTQYF	TGCGCCAGCAGTGCCGACTTGTCAAACACAGATACGCAGTATTTT
TRBD1	TRBV6-5	TRBJ1-1	.	CASSTNRDRPEAFF	TGTGCCAGCAGTACTAACCGGGACAGGCCTGAAGCTTTCTTT
TRBD1	TRBV15	TRBJ2-3	.	CATSRLPGQGGDTQYF	TGTGCCACCAGCAGACTACCGGGACAGGGAGGAGATACGCAGTATTTT
.	TRBV5-4	TRBJ1-5	.	CASSFGGGSNQPQHF	TGTGCCAGCAGCTTCGGGGGAGGTAGCAATCAGCCCCAGCATTTT
.	TRBV5-1	TRBJ2-5	.	CASSSYQETQYF	TGCGCCAGCAGCTCCTATCAAGAGACCCAGTACTTC
TRBD1	TRBV6-1	TRBJ2-2	.	CASRTGGSGTGELFF	TGTGCCAGCAGAACAGGGGGTTCGGGCACCGGGGAGCTGTTTTTT
TRBD1	TRBV5-1	TRBJ2-7	few	CASSLGPGTGINEQYF	TGCGCCAGCAGCTTGGGTCCCGGGACAGGGATCAACGAGCAGTACTTC
TRBD1	TRBV5-1	TRBJ1-5	few	CASSEGQVSNQPQHF	TGCGCCAGCAGCGAGGGACAGGTGAGCAATCAGCCCCAGCATTTT